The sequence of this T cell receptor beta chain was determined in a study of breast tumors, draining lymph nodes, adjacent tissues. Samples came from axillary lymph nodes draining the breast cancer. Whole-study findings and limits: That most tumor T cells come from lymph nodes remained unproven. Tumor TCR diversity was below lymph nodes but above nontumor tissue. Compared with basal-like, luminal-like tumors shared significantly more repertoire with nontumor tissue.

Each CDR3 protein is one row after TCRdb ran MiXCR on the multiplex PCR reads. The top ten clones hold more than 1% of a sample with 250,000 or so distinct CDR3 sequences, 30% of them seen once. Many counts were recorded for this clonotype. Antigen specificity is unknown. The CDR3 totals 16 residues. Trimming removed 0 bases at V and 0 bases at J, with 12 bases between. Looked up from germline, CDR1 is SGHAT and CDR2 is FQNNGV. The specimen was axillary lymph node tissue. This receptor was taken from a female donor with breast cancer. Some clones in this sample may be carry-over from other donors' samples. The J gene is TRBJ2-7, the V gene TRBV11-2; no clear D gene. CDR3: CASSLDVAASSYEQYF. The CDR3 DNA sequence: TGTGCCAGCAGCTTAGACGTAGCCGCAAGCTCCTACGAGCAGTACTTC. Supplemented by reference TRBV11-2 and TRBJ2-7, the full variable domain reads EAGVAQSPRYKIIEKRQSVAFWCNPISGHATLYWYQQILGQGPKLLIQFQNNGVVDDSQLPKDRFSAERLKGVDSTLKIQPAKLEDSAVYLCASSLDVAASSYEQYFGPGTRLTVT.